This T cell receptor beta chain is from a study of technical replicates of blood from several donors. With 4 bases removed from V and 5 bases from J, the gap between germline ends came to 12 bases. The germline gives CDR1 SNHLY, CDR2 FYNNEI. The CDR3 sequence is 15 residues long. Libraries were prepared by immunoSEQ multiplex PCR; TCRdb keeps only in-frame clonotypes and omits some of them. The sample lists fewer than 100,000 clones, nearly 97% seen once, with roughly 0.22% in the top ten. The sequencing sample was made of T cells isolated from PBMCs. This receptor was taken from a human donor in good health. V is TRBV2 and J is TRBJ1-6; D gene uncertain. The CDR3 is CASSGVAANNSPLHF. The CDR3 coding sequence is TGTGCCAGCAGTGGGGTAGCGGCTAATAATTCACCCCTCCACTTT.